This T cell receptor beta chain is from a study of T cell repertoires in cytomegalovirus infection. At the level of the study: Recently identified HLA-C-restricted CMV epitopes were among the peptides used. Indicated by public TCR beta signatures were CMV infection and matching HLA type. Whole-study results and caveats: Dominant in the ex vivo response were TCR beta clonotypes restricted by HLA-C and specific for CMV.

CDR1 and CDR2 from the germline V gene are MNHNS and SASEGT. The CDR3 runs to 15 residues. V lost 4 bases and J 1 base, leaving 11 bases between the germline ends. TCRdb passed the reads through MiXCR, listing each CDR3 protein once. The sample has about 770,000 distinct CDR3 sequences, approximately 32% seen once. In its sample, this clonotype was seen a few times. The antigen is not known. The clonotype was recovered from a human donor in good health (CMV status not recorded). Some clones in this sample may be carry-over from other donors' samples. J is TRBJ2-1 and V is TRBV6-1, with a tentative D call TRBD1 (5 bases). The material sequenced was cultured CD8+ T cells from PBMCs, taken from culture after CMV antigen stimulation. For the CDR3, the DNA is TGTGCCAGCAGTGGCGACAGTAGTTCCTACAATGAGCAGTTCTTC. Its protein product is CASSGDSSSYNEQFF.